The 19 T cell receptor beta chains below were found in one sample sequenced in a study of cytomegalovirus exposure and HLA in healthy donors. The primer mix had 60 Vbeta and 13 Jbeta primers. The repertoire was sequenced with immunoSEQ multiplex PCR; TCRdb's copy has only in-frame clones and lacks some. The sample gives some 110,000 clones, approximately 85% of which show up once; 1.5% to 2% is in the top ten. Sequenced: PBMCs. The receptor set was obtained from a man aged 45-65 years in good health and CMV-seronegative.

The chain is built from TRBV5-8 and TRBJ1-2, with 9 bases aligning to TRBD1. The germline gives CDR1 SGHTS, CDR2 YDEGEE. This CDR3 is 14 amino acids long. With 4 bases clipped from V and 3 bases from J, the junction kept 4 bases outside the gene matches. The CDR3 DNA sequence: TGTGCCAGCAGCAGGGACAGGGCCTACTATGGCTACACCTTC. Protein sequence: CASSRDRAYYGYTF.

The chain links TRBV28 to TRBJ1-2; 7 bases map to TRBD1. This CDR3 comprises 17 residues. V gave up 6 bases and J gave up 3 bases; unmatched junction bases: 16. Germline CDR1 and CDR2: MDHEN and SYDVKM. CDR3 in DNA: TGTGCCAGCAGCCTCTTCCGTTCCGGGACAGCAGACTATGGCTACACCTTC. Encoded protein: CASSLFRSGTADYGYTF.

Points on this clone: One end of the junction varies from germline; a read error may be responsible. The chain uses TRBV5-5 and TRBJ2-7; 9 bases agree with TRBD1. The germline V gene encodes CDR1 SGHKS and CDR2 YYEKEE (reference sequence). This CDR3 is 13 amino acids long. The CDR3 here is CASSFGLEGQGHF. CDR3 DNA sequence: TGTGCCAGCAGCTTCGGTTTGGAGGGACAGGGTCACTTC.

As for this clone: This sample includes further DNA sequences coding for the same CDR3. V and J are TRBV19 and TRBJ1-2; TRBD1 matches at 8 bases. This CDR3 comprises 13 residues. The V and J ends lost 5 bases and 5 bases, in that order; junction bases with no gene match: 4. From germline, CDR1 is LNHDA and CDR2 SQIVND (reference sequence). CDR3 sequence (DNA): TGTGCCAGTAGTCCGACAGGGGATTATGGCTACACCTTC. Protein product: CASSPTGDYGYTF.

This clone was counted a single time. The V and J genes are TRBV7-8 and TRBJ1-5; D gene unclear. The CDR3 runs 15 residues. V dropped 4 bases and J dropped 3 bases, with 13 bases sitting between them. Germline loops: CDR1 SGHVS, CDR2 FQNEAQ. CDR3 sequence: CASSSSHRPNQPQHF. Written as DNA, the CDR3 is TGTGCCAGCAGCTCCTCCCACAGACCCAATCAGCCCCAGCATTTT.

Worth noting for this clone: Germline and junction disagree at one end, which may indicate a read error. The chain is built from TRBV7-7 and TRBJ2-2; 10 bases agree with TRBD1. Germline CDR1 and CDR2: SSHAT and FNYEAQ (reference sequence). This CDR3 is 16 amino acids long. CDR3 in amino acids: CASSRDRGAIAGELFF. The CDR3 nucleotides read TGTGCTAGCAGCCGGGACAGGGGAGCAATTGCCGGGGAGCTGTTTTTT. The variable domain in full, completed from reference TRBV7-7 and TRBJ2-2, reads GAGVSQSPRYKVTKRGQDVTLRCDPISSHATLYWYQQALGQGPEFLTYFNYEAQPDKSGLPSDRFSAERPEGSISTLTIQRTEQRDSAMYRCASSRDRGAIAGELFFGEGSRLTVL.

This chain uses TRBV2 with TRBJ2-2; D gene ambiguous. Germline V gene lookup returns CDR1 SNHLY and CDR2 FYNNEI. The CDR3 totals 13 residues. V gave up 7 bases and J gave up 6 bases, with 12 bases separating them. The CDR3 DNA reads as TGTGCCAGCAAAGAAAGGAGTTCCGGGGAGCTGTTTTTT. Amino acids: CASKERSSGELFF.

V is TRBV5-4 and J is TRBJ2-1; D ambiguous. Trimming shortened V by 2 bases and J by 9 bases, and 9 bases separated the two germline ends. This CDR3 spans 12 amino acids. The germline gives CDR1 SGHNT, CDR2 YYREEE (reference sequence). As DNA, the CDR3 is TGTGCCAGCAGCTTCTACCTCGGTGAGCAGTTCTTC. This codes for CASSFYLGEQFF.

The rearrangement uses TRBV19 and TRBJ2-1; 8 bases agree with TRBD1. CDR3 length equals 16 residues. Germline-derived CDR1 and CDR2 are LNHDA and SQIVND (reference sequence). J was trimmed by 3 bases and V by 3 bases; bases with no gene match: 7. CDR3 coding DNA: TGTGCCAGTAGTATTCGGACAGGGTCGAACTACAATGAGCAGTTCTTC. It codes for CASSIRTGSNYNEQFF.

As DNA, the CDR3 is TGTGCCAGCAGCTTAGCAGGGGTGAGGACTGAAGCTTTCTTT. Translation gives CASSLAGVRTEAFF. The genes are TRBV9 and TRBJ1-1; D may be TRBD1 (6 bases). CDR1 is SGDLS, CDR2 YYNGEE, per germline. This CDR3 is built from 14 residues. V lost 4 bases to trimming and J lost 5 bases, with 15 bases between them.

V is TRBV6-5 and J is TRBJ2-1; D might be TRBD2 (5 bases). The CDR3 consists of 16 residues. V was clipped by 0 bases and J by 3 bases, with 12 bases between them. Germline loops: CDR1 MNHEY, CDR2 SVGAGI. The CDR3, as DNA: TGTGCCAGCAGTTACTCGTCGGACTCCGGCTACAATGAGCAGTTCTTC. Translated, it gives CASSYSSDSGYNEQFF.

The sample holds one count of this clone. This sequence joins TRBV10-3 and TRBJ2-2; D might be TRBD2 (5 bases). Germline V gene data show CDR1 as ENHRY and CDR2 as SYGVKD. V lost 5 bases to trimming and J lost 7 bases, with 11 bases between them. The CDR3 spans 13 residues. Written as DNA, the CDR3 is TGTGCCATCAGTCCTTCGGGGATCGGGGAGCTGTTTTTT. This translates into CAISPSGIGELFF.

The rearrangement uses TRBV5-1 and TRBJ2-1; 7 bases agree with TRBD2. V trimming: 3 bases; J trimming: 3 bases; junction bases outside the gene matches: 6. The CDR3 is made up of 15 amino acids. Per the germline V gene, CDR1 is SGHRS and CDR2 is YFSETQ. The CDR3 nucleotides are TGCGCCAGCAGCTCCGGGGGGAGCCGCTACAATGAGCAGTTCTTC. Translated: CASSSGGSRYNEQFF.

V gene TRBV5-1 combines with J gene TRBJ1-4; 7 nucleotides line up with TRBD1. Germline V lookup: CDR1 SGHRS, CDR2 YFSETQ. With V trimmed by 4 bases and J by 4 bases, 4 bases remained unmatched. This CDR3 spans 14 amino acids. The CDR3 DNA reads TGCGCCAGCAGCCGGGACAGAAATAATGAAAAACTGTTTTTT. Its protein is CASSRDRNNEKLFF. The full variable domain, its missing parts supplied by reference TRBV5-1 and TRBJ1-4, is KAGVTQTPRYLIKTRGQQVTLSCSPISGHRSVSWYQQTPGQGLQFLFEYFSETQRNKGNFPGRFSGRQFSNSRSEMNVSTLELGDSALYLCASSRDRNNEKLFFGSGTQLSVL.

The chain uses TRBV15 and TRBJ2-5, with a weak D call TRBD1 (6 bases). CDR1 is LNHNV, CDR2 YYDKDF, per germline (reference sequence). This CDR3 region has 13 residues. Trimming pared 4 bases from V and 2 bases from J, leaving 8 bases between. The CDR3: CATSKGVQETQYF. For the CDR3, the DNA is TGTGCCACCAGCAAGGGGGTTCAAGAGACCCAGTACTTC.

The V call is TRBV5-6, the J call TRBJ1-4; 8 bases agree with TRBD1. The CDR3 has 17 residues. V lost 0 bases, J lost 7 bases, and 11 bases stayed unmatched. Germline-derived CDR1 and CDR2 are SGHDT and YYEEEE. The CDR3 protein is CASSLVQGAEWGEKLFF. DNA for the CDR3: TGTGCCAGCAGCTTGGTTCAGGGGGCAGAGTGGGGTGAAAAACTGTTTTTT.

The CDR3, as DNA: TGCGCCAGCAGCCAAGATATCCCCGGGGGGGCTCGGGAGACCCAGTACTTC. This gives the protein CASSQDIPGGARETQYF. The rearrangement joins TRBV4-3 to TRBJ2-5, with 8 bases aligning to TRBD2. Germline trimming cut 0 bases from V and 5 bases from J; bases unmatched to any gene: 11. The V gene's germline CDR1 is LGHNA and CDR2 YSLEER. CDR3 length: 17 amino acids.

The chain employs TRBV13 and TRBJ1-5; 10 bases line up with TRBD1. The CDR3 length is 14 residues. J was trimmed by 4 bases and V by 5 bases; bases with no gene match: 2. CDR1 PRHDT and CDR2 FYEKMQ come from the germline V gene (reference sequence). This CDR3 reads CASSTGQGNQPQHF. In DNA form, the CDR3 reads TGTGCCAGCAGCACGGGACAGGGGAATCAGCCCCAGCATTTT. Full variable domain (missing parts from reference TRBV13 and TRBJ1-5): AAGVIQSPRHLIKEKRETATLKCYPIPRHDTVYWYQQGPGQDPQFLISFYEKMQSDKGSIPDRFSAQQFSDYHSELNMSSLELGDSALYFCASSTGQGNQPQHFGDGTRLSIL.

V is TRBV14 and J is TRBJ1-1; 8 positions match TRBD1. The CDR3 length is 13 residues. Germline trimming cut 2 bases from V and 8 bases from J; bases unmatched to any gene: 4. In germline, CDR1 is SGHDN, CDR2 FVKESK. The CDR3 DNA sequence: TGTGCCAGCAGCCAATTTGGACAGGGCGAAGCTTTCTTT. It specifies CASSQFGQGEAFF.